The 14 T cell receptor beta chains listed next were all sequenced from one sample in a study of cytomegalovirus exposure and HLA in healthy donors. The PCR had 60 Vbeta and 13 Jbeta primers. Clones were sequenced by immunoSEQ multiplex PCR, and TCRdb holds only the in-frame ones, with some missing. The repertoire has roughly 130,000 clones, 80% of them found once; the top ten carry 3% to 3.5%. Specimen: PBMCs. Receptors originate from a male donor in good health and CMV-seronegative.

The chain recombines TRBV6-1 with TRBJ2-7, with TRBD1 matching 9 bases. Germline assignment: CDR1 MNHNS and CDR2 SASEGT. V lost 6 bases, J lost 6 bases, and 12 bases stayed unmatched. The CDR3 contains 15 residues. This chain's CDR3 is CASRLPGTGHREQYF. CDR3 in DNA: TGTGCCAGCAGGCTTCCCGGGACAGGGCATCGCGAGCAGTACTTC.

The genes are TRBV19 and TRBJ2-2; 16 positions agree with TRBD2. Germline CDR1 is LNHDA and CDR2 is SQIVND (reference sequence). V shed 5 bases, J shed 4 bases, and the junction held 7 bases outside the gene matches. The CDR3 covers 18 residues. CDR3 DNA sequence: TGTGCCAGTAGTGCCGGGACTAGCGGGGGGGTAAGCACCGGGGAGCTGTTTTTT. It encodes CASSAGTSGGVSTGELFF.

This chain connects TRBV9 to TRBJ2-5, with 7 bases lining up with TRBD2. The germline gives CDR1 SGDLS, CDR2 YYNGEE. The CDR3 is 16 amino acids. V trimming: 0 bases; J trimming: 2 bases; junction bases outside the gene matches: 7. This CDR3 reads CASSVAQRGTQETQYF. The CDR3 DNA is TGTGCCAGCAGCGTAGCTCAGCGGGGAACTCAAGAGACCCAGTACTTC. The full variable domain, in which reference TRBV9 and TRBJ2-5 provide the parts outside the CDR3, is DSGVTQTPKHLITATGQRVTLRCSPRSGDLSVYWYQQSLDQGLQFLIQYYNGEERAKGNILERFSAQQFPDLHSELNLSSLELGDSALYFCASSVAQRGTQETQYFGPGTRLLVL.

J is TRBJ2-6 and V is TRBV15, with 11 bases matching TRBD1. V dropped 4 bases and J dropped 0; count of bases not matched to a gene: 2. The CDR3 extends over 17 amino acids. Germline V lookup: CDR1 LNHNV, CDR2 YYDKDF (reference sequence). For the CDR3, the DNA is TGTGCCACCAGCACCGGGACAGGGGGCTCTGGGGCCAACGTCCTGACTTTC. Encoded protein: CATSTGTGGSGANVLTF. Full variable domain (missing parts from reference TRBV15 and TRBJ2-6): DAMVIQNPRYQVTQFGKPVTLSCSQTLNHNVMYWYQQKSSQAPKLLFHYYDKDFNNEADTPDNFQSRRPNTSFCFLDIRSPGLGDTAMYLCATSTGTGGSGANVLTFGAGSRLTVL.

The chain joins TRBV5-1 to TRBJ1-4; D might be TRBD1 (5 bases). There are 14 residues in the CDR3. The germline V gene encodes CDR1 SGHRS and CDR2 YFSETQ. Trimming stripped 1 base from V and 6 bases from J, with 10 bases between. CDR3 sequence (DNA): TGCGCCAGCAGCTTGACAGGATCGGATGAAAAACTGTTTTTT. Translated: CASSLTGSDEKLFF. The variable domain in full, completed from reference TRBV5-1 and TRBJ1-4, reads KAGVTQTPRYLIKTRGQQVTLSCSPISGHRSVSWYQQTPGQGLQFLFEYFSETQRNKGNFPGRFSGRQFSNSRSEMNVSTLELGDSALYLCASSLTGSDEKLFFGSGTQLSVL.

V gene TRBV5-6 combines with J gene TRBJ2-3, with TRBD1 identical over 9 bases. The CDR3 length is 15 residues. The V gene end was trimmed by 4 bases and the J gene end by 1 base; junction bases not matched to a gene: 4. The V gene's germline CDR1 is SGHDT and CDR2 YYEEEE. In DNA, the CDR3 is TGTGCCAGCAGCGTGGACAGGGGCCGCACAGATACGCAGTATTTT. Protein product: CASSVDRGRTDTQYF.

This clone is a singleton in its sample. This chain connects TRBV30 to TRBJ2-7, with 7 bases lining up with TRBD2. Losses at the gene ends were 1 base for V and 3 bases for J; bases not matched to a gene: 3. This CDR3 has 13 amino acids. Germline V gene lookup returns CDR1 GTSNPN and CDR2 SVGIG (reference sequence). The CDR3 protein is CAWSAGLVYEQYF. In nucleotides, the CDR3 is TGTGCCTGGAGTGCCGGACTAGTCTACGAGCAGTACTTC.

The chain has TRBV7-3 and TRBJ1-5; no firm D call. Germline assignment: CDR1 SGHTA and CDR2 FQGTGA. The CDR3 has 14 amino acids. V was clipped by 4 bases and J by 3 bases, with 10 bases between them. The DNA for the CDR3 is TGTGCCAGCAGCTCCAGACATAACAATCAGCCCCAGCATTTT. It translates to CASSSRHNNQPQHF.

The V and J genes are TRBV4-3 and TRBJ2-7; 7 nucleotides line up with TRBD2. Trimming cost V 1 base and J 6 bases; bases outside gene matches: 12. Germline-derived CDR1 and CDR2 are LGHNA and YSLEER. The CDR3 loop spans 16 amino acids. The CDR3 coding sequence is TGCGCCAGCAGCCAAGCGACGAGGGAGGGGCGAACCGAGCAGTACTTC. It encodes CASSQATREGRTEQYF.

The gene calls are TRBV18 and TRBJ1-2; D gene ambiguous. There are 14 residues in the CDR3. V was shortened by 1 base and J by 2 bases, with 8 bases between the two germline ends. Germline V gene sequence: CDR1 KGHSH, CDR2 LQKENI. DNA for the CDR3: TGTGCCAGCTCACCACTTGAACAAAACTATGGCTACACCTTC. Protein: CASSPLEQNYGYTF.

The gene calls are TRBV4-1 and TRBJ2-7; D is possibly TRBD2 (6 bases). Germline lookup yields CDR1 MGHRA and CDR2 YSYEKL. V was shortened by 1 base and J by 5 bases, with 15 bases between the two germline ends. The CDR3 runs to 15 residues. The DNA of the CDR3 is TGCGCCAGCAGCCAAGTTTCTGGGAGGACTCACGAGCAGTACTTC. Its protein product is CASSQVSGRTHEQYF.

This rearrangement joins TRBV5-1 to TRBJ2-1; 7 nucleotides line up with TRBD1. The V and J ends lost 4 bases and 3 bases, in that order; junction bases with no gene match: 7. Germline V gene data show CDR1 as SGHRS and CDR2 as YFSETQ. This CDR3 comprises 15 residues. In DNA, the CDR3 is TGCGCCAGCAGCACTACCGGGACAGACTACAATGAGCAGTTCTTC. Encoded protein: CASSTTGTDYNEQFF.

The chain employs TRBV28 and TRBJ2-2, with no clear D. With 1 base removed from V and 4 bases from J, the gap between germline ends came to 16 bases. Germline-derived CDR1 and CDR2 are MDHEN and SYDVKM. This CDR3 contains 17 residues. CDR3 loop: CASSLFRSSVGTGELFF. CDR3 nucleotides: TGTGCCAGCAGTTTATTCAGGTCATCAGTTGGCACCGGGGAGCTGTTTTTT.

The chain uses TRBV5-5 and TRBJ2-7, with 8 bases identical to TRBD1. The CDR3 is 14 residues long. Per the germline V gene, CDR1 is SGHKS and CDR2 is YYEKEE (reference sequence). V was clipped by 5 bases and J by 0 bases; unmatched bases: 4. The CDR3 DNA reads TGTGCCAGCAGTTGGACAGGGAACTCCTACGAGCAGTACTTC. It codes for CASSWTGNSYEQYF.